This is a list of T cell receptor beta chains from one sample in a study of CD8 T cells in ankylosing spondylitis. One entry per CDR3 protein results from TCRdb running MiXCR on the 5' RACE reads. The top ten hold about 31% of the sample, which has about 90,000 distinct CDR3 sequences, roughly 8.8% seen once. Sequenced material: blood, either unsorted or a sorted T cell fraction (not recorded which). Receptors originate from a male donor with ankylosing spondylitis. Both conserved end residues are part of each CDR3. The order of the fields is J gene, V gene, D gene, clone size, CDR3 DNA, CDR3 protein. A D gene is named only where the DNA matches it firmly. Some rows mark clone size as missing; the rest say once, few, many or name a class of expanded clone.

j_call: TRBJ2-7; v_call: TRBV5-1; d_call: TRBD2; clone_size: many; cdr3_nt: TGCGCCAGCAGCTCCCTACTAGCGGGAGGGAGTCAAGAGCAGTACTTC; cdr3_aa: CASSSLLAGGSQEQYF
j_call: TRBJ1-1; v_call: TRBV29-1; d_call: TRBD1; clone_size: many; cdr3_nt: TGCAGCGCGGAGACCGGGACAGGGACCACTGAAGCTTTCTTT; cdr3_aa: CSAETGTGTTEAFF
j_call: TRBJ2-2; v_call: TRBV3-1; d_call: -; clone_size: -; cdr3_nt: TGTGCCAGCAGCCCTTTCGGAGGGGGGAACACCGGGGAGCTGTTTTTT; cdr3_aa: CASSPFGGGNTGELFF
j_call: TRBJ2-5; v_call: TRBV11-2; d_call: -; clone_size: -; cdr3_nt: TGTGCCAGCAGCCCCGCCGGGGCAGGGGAAGAGACCCAGTACTTC; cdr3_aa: CASSPAGAGEETQYF
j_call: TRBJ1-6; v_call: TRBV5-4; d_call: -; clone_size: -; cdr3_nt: TGTGCCAGCGGTGAGAGCTCCTATAATTCACCCCTCCACTTT; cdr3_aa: CASGESSYNSPLHF
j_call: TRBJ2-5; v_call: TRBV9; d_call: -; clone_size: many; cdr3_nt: TGTGCCAGCAGCGAGGGGGGGGCCCAAGAGACCCAGTACTTC; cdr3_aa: CASSEGGAQETQYF
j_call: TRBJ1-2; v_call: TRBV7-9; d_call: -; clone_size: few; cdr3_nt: TGTGCCAGCAGCCCCCAAACGTATCCCTATGGCTACACCTTC; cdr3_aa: CASSPQTYPYGYTF
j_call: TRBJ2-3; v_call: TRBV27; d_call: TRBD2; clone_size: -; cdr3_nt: TGTGCCAGCAGTTTATCGGGACTAGCGGGAGAGACGCAGTATTTT; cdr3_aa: CASSLSGLAGETQYF
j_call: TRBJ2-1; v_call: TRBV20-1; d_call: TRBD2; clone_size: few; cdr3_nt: TGCAGTGCTTTTAGCGGGAGTCCCTACAATGAGCAGTTCTTC; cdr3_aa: CSAFSGSPYNEQFF
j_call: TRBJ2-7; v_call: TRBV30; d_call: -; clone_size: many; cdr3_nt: TGTGCCTGGGGAGGAGGTGCCTACGAGCAGTACTTC; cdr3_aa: CAWGGGAYEQYF